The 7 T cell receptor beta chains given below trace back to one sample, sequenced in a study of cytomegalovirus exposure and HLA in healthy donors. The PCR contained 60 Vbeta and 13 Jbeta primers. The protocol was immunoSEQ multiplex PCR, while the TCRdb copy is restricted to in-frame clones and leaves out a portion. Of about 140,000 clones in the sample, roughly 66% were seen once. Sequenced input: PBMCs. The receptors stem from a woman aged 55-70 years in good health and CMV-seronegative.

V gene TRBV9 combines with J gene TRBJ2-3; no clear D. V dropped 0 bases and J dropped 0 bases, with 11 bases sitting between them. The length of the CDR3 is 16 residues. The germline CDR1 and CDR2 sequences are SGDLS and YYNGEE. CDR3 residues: CASSVGRTASTDTQYF. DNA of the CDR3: TGTGCCAGCAGCGTAGGCAGAACCGCTAGCACAGATACGCAGTATTTT.

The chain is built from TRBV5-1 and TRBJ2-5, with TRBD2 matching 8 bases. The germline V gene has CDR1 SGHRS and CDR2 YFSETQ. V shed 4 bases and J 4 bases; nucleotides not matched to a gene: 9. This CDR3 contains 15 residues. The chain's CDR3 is CASSIGGARGETQYF. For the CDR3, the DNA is TGCGCCAGCAGCATCGGGGGGGCACGAGGAGAGACCCAGTACTTC.

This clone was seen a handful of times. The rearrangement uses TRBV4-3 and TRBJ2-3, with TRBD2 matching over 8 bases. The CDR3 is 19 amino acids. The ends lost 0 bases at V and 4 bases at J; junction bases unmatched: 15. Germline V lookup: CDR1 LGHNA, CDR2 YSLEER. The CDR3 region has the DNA TGCGCCAGCAGCCAAGATTTCCGGGGGGGCCAATCGACGGCAGATACGCAGTATTTT. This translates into CASSQDFRGGQSTADTQYF.

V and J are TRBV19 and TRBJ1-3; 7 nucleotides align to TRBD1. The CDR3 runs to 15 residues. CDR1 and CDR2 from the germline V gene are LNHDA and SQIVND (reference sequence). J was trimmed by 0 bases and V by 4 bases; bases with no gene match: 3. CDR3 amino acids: CASSRRQGSGNTIYF. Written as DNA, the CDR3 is TGTGCCAGTAGTAGAAGACAGGGCTCTGGAAACACCATATATTTT.

CDR3 protein: CAISESLGPETQYF. CDR3 nucleotide sequence: TGTGCCATCAGTGAGTCGCTAGGCCCAGAGACCCAGTACTTC. The V gene is TRBV10-3, the J gene TRBJ2-5, with D unclear. The V end was cut by 0 bases, the J end by 4 bases, with 9 bases between. The CDR3 totals 14 residues. Germline V gene sequence: CDR1 ENHRY, CDR2 SYGVKD.

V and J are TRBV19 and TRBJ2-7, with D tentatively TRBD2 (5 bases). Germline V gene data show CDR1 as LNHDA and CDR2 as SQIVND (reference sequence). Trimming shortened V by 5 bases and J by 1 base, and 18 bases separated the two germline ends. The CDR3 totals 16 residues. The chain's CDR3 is CASSPSLSGGSYEQYF. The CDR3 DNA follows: TGTGCCAGTAGTCCTTCCCTCAGCGGCGGGTCCTACGAGCAGTACTTC.

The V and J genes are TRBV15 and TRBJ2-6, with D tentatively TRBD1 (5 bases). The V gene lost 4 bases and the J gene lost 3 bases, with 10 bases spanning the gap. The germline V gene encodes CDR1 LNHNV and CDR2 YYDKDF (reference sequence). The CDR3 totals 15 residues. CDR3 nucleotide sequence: TGTGCCACCAGCATAGGGGCTTATGGGGCCAACGTCCTGACTTTC. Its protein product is CATSIGAYGANVLTF.